The 14 T cell receptor beta chains reported below all come from one sample, sequenced in a study of technical replicates of blood from a few donors. The protocol was immunoSEQ multiplex PCR, while the TCRdb copy is restricted to in-frame clones and leaves out a portion. The sample shows about 16,000 clones, roughly nine tenths of them seen only once. The material sequenced was PBMCs. Receptors originate from a human donor in good health.

The chain is built from TRBV6-4 and TRBJ2-3, with 11 positions matching TRBD2. V was clipped by 0 bases and J by 2 bases; unmatched bases: 1. The CDR3 sequence is 16 residues long. The germline gives CDR1 MRHNA, CDR2 SNTAGT. CDR3 nucleotide sequence: TGTGCCAGCAGTGACTCTAGCGGGAGGGCCACAGATACGCAGTATTTT. Its translation is CASSDSSGRATDTQYF.

This chain joins TRBV28 and TRBJ1-3; 7 positions agree with TRBD1. V trimming: 4 bases; J trimming: 4 bases; junction bases outside the gene matches: 7. The germline CDR1 and CDR2 sequences are MDHEN and SYDVKM. The CDR3 covers 15 residues. The CDR3 bases are TGTGCCAGCAGTTCCCACGGACAGGAGGGAAACACCATATATTTT. This sequence encodes CASSSHGQEGNTIYF.

The rearrangement links TRBV19 to TRBJ2-7, with TRBD1 identical over 9 bases. The CDR3 runs to 14 residues. Germline V gene sequence: CDR1 LNHDA, CDR2 SQIVND (reference sequence). J gave up 3 bases and V 3 bases, and 3 bases lay outside the gene matches. In nucleotides, the CDR3 is TGTGCCAGTAGTATTGGGACAGGGTTCTACGAGCAGTACTTC. This sequence encodes CASSIGTGFYEQYF. The variable domain in full, with the rest retrieved from reference TRBV19 and TRBJ2-7, is DGGITQSPKYLFRKEGQNVTLSCEQNLNHDAMYWYRQDPGQGLRLIYYSQIVNDFQKGDIAEGYSVSREKKESFPLTVTSAQKNPTAFYLCASSIGTGFYEQYFGPGTRLTVT.

In this sample, this clone turned up a few times. J is TRBJ1-3 and V is TRBV2, with D unclear. The V gene's germline CDR1 is SNHLY and CDR2 FYNNEI. V lost 2 bases, J lost 9 bases, and 11 bases lay in between. The CDR3 covers 13 residues. This CDR3 reads CASSEYSLSTIYF. CDR3 sequence (DNA): TGTGCCAGCAGTGAATACTCCTTGAGCACCATATATTTT.

The rearrangement uses TRBV20-1 and TRBJ2-4; D is unresolved. The V gene's germline CDR1 is DFQATT and CDR2 SNEGSKA (reference sequence). This CDR3 region has 10 residues. V was shortened by 6 bases and J by 5 bases, with 5 bases between the two germline ends. CDR3 bases: TGCAGTGCCTCCGAAAACATTCAGTACTTC. It yields the protein CSASENIQYF.

This clone has just one count. The chain uses TRBV9 and TRBJ2-2; D is ambiguous. V lost 0 bases and J 8 bases, leaving 8 bases between the germline ends. Germline V lookup: CDR1 SGDLS, CDR2 YYNGEE. The CDR3 covers 13 residues. The CDR3 DNA reads as TGTGCCAGCAGCGTAGCCCAAGCGGGGGAGCTGTTTTTT. It codes for CASSVAQAGELFF.

The rearrangement joins TRBV5-6 to TRBJ2-1; perhaps TRBD1 as D (6 bases). Per the germline V gene, CDR1 is SGHDT and CDR2 is YYEEEE. The CDR3 totals 16 residues. Trimming shortened V by 0 bases and J by 4 bases, and 14 bases separated the two germline ends. In DNA, the CDR3 is TGTGCCAGCAGCTTGGGGACAGATCTTATTTACAATGAGCAGTTCTTC. This encodes CASSLGTDLIYNEQFF.

The rearrangement links TRBV7-3 to TRBJ2-1; 7 nucleotides agree with TRBD1. The CDR3 sequence is 13 residues long. CDR1 and CDR2 from the germline V gene are SGHTA and FQGTGA. Trimming removed 5 bases from V and 9 bases from J; junction bases left unmatched: 7. In nucleotides, the CDR3 is TGTGCCAGCAGCATCCCAGGGGGAAGTGAGCAGTTCTTC. This gives the protein CASSIPGGSEQFF.

The genes are TRBV7-2 and TRBJ1-1; 10 nucleotides line up with TRBD1. V was pared by 4 bases and J by 6 bases, with 8 bases of the junction left unmatched. The CDR3 runs 15 residues. In germline, CDR1 is SGHTA, CDR2 FQGNSA. CDR3 protein: CASSSPTGGVAEAFF. CDR3 DNA sequence: TGTGCCAGCAGCTCCCCGACAGGGGGCGTTGCTGAAGCTTTCTTT.

The rearrangement uses TRBV21-1 and TRBJ2-7; the table gives TRBD1 as D, unverified against the DNA. TRBV21-1 is recorded as a pseudogene. This CDR3 contains 15 residues. CDR3 sequence reads: CASSNRDRSIYEQYF. The DNA for the CDR3 is TGTGCCAGCAGCAACCGGGACAGAAGTATCTACGAGCAGTACTTC.

The chain uses TRBV30 and TRBJ1-3; D ambiguous. In germline, CDR1 is GTSNPN, CDR2 SVGIG (reference sequence). Trimming shortened V by 3 bases and J by 4 bases, and 10 bases separated the two germline ends. The CDR3 length is 13 residues. The CDR3 here is CAWRGGSGNTIYF. In DNA form, the CDR3 reads TGTGCCTGGAGAGGCGGATCCGGAAACACCATATATTTT.

The chain is built from TRBV7-7 and TRBJ2-5; D perhaps matches TRBD2 (6 bases). V was pared by 5 bases and J by 3 bases, with 10 bases between. The length of the CDR3 is 13 residues. Germline CDR1 and CDR2: SSHAT and FNYEAQ (reference sequence). The CDR3 here is CASSLREKETQYF. CDR3 in DNA: TGTGCCAGCAGCCTCCGGGAGAAAGAGACCCAGTACTTC.

The chain has TRBV19 and TRBJ2-1; 14 bases map to TRBD2. Per germline, CDR1 LNHDA and CDR2 SQIVND (reference sequence). The CDR3 extends over 16 amino acids. V trimming: 3 bases; J trimming: 3 bases; junction bases outside the gene matches: 1. The DNA for the CDR3 is TGTGCCAGTAGTATTGGACTAGCGGGAGGCTACAATGAGCAGTTCTTC. Amino acids: CASSIGLAGGYNEQFF.

Here the CDR3 reads CASSQGLAGGFDNEQFF. The CDR3 DNA is TGTGCCAGCAGCCAGGGACTAGCGGGAGGTTTTGACAATGAGCAGTTCTTC. The V and J genes are TRBV11-2 and TRBJ2-1; 15 bases fit TRBD2. V shed 5 bases and J 5 bases; nucleotides not matched to a gene: 7. CDR1 and CDR2 (germline): SGHAT, FQNNGV. The length of the CDR3 is 17 residues. Using reference TRBV11-2 and TRBJ2-1 for the parts outside the CDR3, the full variable domain is EAGVAQSPRYKIIEKRQSVAFWCNPISGHATLYWYQQILGQGPKLLIQFQNNGVVDDSQLPKDRFSAERLKGVDSTLKIQPAKLEDSAVYLCASSQGLAGGFDNEQFFGPGTRLTVL.